The 3 T cell receptor beta chains in this list originate from one sample, sequenced in a study of blood T cell repertoires in COVID-19 (dated by TCRdb to the early 2020s). The library was prepared using the immunoSEQ multiplex PCR assay. The clones in this table, taken by TCRdb from immuneACCESS, are in-frame only. Not every clone is retained; where verified, under half of the shortfall comes from an unresolved V gene, and the cause of the rest is unknown. This sample has roughly 78,000 clones in its table, and about nine tenths of those were observed once. Clones ranked in the top ten supply around 2% of the sample. Sequencing input: peripheral blood. The receptors shown here come from a woman aged 60-70 years with acute or convalescent COVID-19.

To note about this clone: The identical CDR3 is also encoded by other nucleotide sequences in the sample. The genes are TRBV30 and TRBJ2-7; D might be TRBD2 (5 bases). The CDR3 sequence is 12 residues long. The V and J ends lost 2 bases and 1 base respectively, with 6 bases between them. Germline V CDR1 and CDR2: GTSNPN, SVGIG (reference sequence). The CDR3 is CAWSRGSYEQYF. In nucleotides, the CDR3 is TGTGCCTGGAGTCGGGGTTCCTACGAGCAGTACTTC.

This rearrangement joins TRBV6-5 to TRBJ1-1; D may be TRBD1 (6 bases). This CDR3 has 12 residues. The germline gives CDR1 MNHEY, CDR2 SVGAGI. Trimming took 8 bases from V and 4 from J, leaving 11 bases between them. CDR3 sequence (DNA): TGTGCCAGCCAGGGGCCTAGCACTGAAGCTTTCTTT. It is translated as CASQGPSTEAFF.

The gene calls are TRBV6-5 and TRBJ1-4; TRBD1 agrees at 7 bases. Per the germline V gene, CDR1 is MNHEY and CDR2 is SVGAGI. This CDR3 region has 14 residues. With 5 bases clipped from V and 7 bases from J, the junction kept 7 bases outside the gene matches. This chain's CDR3 is CASSPGQMIEKLFF. The CDR3 DNA reads TGTGCCAGCAGTCCGGGACAGATGATTGAAAAACTGTTTTTT.